This entry lists 20 T cell receptor beta chains sequenced from one sample in a study of blood T cell repertoires in COVID-19. Sequenced by immunoSEQ multiplex PCR; TCRdb stores in-frame clones only, minus some. Of hundreds of thousands of clones listed, over 70% are singletons. The sequencing sample was made of peripheral blood. These TCRs come from a woman older than 75 with acute or convalescent COVID-19.

The chain uses TRBV6-5 and TRBJ1-1; 7 bases are a match to TRBD1. V lost 7 bases to trimming and J lost 3 bases; unmatched junction nucleotides: 8. CDR3 length equals 14 residues. The germline V gene has CDR1 MNHEY and CDR2 SVGAGI. Written as DNA, the CDR3 is TGTGCCAGCACAAGTAAAGGGGGCCACACTGAAGCTTTCTTT. Translation: CASTSKGGHTEAFF.

The chain links TRBV11-1 to TRBJ2-5, with TRBD1 matching over 8 bases. With V trimmed by 5 bases and J by 5 bases, 7 bases remained unmatched. The germline V gene has CDR1 SGHAT and CDR2 FQDESV (reference sequence). The CDR3 is made up of 14 amino acids. This CDR3 is CASSPQGDRETQYF. For the CDR3, the DNA is TGTGCCAGCAGCCCACAGGGGGACAGGGAGACCCAGTACTTC.

The chain combines TRBV5-1 with TRBJ2-7; D is possibly TRBD1 (6 bases). Trimming removed 0 bases at V and 2 bases at J, with 9 bases between. Germline V lookup: CDR1 SGHRS, CDR2 YFSETQ. The length of the CDR3 is 14 residues. The CDR3 DNA follows: TGCGCCAGCAGCTTGGGACAGGAGACCTACGAGCAGTACTTC. It codes for CASSLGQETYEQYF.

The rearrangement links TRBV5-6 to TRBJ1-2, with 9 bases matching TRBD1. CDR3 size: 15 residues. CDR1 is SGHDT and CDR2 is YYEEEE in the germline V gene. The J segment lost 4 bases and the V segment lost 4 bases, leaving 8 bases of the junction unmatched. CDR3 nucleotides: TGTGCCAGCAGCAATACAGGGGGCGCGGTCTATGGCTACACCTTC. It is translated as CASSNTGGAVYGYTF. The full variable domain, in which reference TRBV5-6 and TRBJ1-2 provide the parts outside the CDR3, is DAGVTQSPTHLIKTRGQQVTLRCSPKSGHDTVSWYQQALGQGPQFIFQYYEEEERQRGNFPDRFSGHQFPNYSSELNVNALLLGDSALYLCASSNTGGAVYGYTFGSGTRLTVV.

This clone was seen once. The V and J genes are TRBV3-1 (or the pseudogene TRBV3-2) and TRBJ2-7; the D gene is possibly TRBD1 (7 bases). With 5 bases removed from V and 4 bases from J, the gap between germline ends came to 24 bases. This CDR3 contains 17 residues. Germline CDR1 is LGHDT and CDR2 is YNNKEL (reference sequence). CDR3 nucleotides: TGTGCCAGCAGCGTAAGACTTAGCTTGCAGGGGGGTTACGAGCAGTACTTC. As protein: CASSVRLSLQGGYEQYF.

The chain couples TRBV30 to TRBJ2-5; tentatively, D is TRBD2 (6 bases). Germline V lookup: CDR1 GTSNPN, CDR2 SVGIG (reference sequence). This CDR3 contains 14 residues. Between the trimmed V and J ends, which lost 2 bases and 2 bases, there was a span of 12 bases. CDR3 loop: CAWSRAGKQETQYF. In DNA, the CDR3 is TGTGCCTGGAGTCGAGCGGGCAAGCAAGAGACCCAGTACTTC.

This clone was picked up a small number of times. The chain has TRBV3-1 (or the pseudogene TRBV3-2) and TRBJ1-5; D unresolved. Germline V gene data show CDR1 as LGHDT and CDR2 as YNNKEL (reference sequence). Between the trimmed V and J ends, which lost 4 bases and 3 bases, there was a span of 10 bases. This CDR3 has 14 amino acids. In DNA form, the CDR3 reads TGTGCCAGCAGCCCAACGGGGAACAATCAGCCCCAGCATTTT. Translating it yields CASSPTGNNQPQHF.

This clone came up a few times. This chain links TRBV15 with TRBJ1-5; the D is unclear. V lost 0 bases and J lost 6, with 12 bases in between. Germline-derived CDR1 and CDR2 are LNHNV and YYDKDF (reference sequence). This CDR3 contains 15 residues. The CDR3 region is CATSRDVGSPQPQHF. For the CDR3, the DNA is TGTGCCACCAGCAGAGACGTTGGGAGCCCTCAGCCCCAGCATTTT.

The chain recombines TRBV7-2 with TRBJ2-1; perhaps TRBD2 as D (7 bases). The V end was cut by 1 base, the J end by 14 bases, with 21 bases between. This CDR3 region has 15 residues. Germline V gives CDR1 SGHTA, CDR2 FQGNSA. This CDR3 reads CASSLGGDGGRLEFF. CDR3 nucleotides: TGTGCCAGCAGCTTAGGAGGAGACGGGGGGCGGCTCGAGTTCTTC.

CDR3 sequence: CASSLPPSRGGPTDTQYF. CDR3 DNA: TGTGCCAGCAGCCTCCCACCGAGCCGGGGGGGGCCCACAGATACGCAGTATTTT. The rearrangement uses TRBV4-2 and TRBJ2-3; 8 bases align to TRBD2. V shed 4 bases, J shed 2 bases, and the junction held 14 bases outside the gene matches. Germline CDR1 and CDR2: LGHNA and YNFKEQ. The CDR3 spans 18 residues.

The chain employs TRBV28 and TRBJ2-1; D gene ambiguous. The CDR3 sequence is 13 residues long. The V and J ends lost 10 bases and 2 bases respectively, with 12 bases between them. Per the germline V gene, CDR1 is MDHEN and CDR2 is SYDVKM. The CDR3 region is CATRVIAYNEQFF. CDR3 DNA sequence: TGTGCCACCCGGGTTATTGCCTACAATGAGCAGTTCTTC.

The chain recombines TRBV5-8 with TRBJ1-1; D gene ambiguous. V was pared by 6 bases and J by 4 bases, with 16 bases between. Germline loops: CDR1 SGHTS, CDR2 YDEGEE. This CDR3 has 14 amino acids. CDR3 bases: TGTGCCAGCACCCCCCTGTCGGGATTCACTGAAGCTTTCTTT. It specifies CASTPLSGFTEAFF.

The V gene is TRBV6-5, the J gene TRBJ1-5, with 9 bases aligning to TRBD1. J gave up 6 bases and V 6 bases, and 6 bases lay outside the gene matches. The germline gives CDR1 MNHEY, CDR2 SVGAGI. This CDR3 is built from 14 residues. This CDR3 is CASRVDRGRQPQHF. The CDR3 bases are TGTGCCAGCAGGGTGGACAGGGGCCGTCAGCCCCAGCATTTT.

With respect to this clone: The identical CDR3 is also encoded by other nucleotide sequences in the sample. The V call is TRBV3-1 (or the pseudogene TRBV3-2), the J call TRBJ1-1, with D possibly matching TRBD1 (5 bases). CDR3 size: 14 residues. Between the trimmed V and J ends, which lost 5 bases and 4 bases, there was a span of 14 bases. Germline CDR1 and CDR2: LGHDT and YNNKEL (reference sequence). The CDR3 here is CASSFGRRGTEAFF. The CDR3 coding sequence is TGTGCCAGCAGCTTCGGAAGAAGGGGCACTGAAGCTTTCTTT.

The J gene is TRBJ1-2, the V gene TRBV29-1, with 7 bases fitting TRBD1. Germline V gene sequence: CDR1 SQVTM, CDR2 ANQGSEA. V shed 0 bases, J shed 5 bases, and the junction held 9 bases outside the gene matches. CDR3 size: 15 residues. The CDR3 here is CSVEDRDSLPYGYTF. DNA for the CDR3: TGCAGCGTTGAAGACCGGGACAGCCTGCCGTATGGCTACACCTTC.

The chain carries TRBV12-3 or TRBV12-4 and TRBJ2-7; D is possibly TRBD2 (6 bases). The CDR3 consists of 13 residues. V lost 6 bases, J lost 6 bases, and 15 bases lay in between. The CDR3, as DNA: TGTGCCAGCAGCCGTACCGGAGGGGCCGAGCAGTACTTC. Amino acid sequence: CASSRTGGAEQYF.

This chain joins TRBV5-1 and TRBJ1-4, with 10 bases that match TRBD1. Per the germline V gene, CDR1 is SGHRS and CDR2 is YFSETQ. This CDR3 spans 16 amino acids. Trimming at V came to 4 bases and at J to 2 bases, leaving 5 bases not matched to a gene. This CDR3 reads CASSTGQGRTNEKLFF. The DNA of the CDR3 is TGCGCCAGCAGCACGGGACAGGGGAGGACTAATGAAAAACTGTTTTTT.

The genes are TRBV3-1 (or the pseudogene TRBV3-2) and TRBJ2-7; TRBD2 matches at 10 bases. This CDR3 spans 16 amino acids. The germline gives CDR1 LGHDT, CDR2 YNNKEL (reference sequence). Germline trimming cut 3 bases from V and 0 bases from J; bases unmatched to any gene: 5. CDR3 sequence: CASSQLRTSGSYEQYF. The CDR3 nucleotides read TGTGCCAGCAGCCAGTTGAGGACTAGCGGCTCCTACGAGCAGTACTTC.

This sequence joins TRBV9 and TRBJ1-1; D gene uncertain. V lost 3 bases, J lost 4 bases, and 19 bases lay in between. In germline, CDR1 is SGDLS, CDR2 YYNGEE. The CDR3 has 16 amino acids. CDR3 region: CASSAPNAAGGTEAFF. CDR3 coding DNA: TGTGCCAGCAGCGCTCCTAATGCGGCGGGCGGCACTGAAGCTTTCTTT. Drawing the rest from reference TRBV9 and TRBJ1-1, the complete variable domain is DSGVTQTPKHLITATGQRVTLRCSPRSGDLSVYWYQQSLDQGLQFLIQYYNGEERAKGNILERFSAQQFPDLHSELNLSSLELGDSALYFCASSAPNAAGGTEAFFGQGTRLTVV.

This clone was detected once. V usage is TRBV4-2 and J usage is TRBJ1-3; 7 nucleotides line up with TRBD1. Germline lookup yields CDR1 LGHNA and CDR2 YNFKEQ. This CDR3 region has 14 residues. V was clipped by 4 bases and J by 9 bases; unmatched bases: 9. CDR3 region: CASSRDRQGGTIYF. DNA for the CDR3: TGTGCCAGCAGCCGGGACAGACAAGGCGGCACCATATATTTT.